The entry below gives a single TCR beta chain sequence along with its context. V lost 2 bases, J lost 3 bases, and 16 bases lay in between. The CDR3 has 16 residues. Germline CDR1 SGHAT, CDR2 FQNNGV. The data belong to a study of CD8 T cells in Susac syndrome. TCR beta from blood CD8+ and CD4+ T cells was sequenced. TEMRA cells were enriched by FACS, while CD8+ and CD4+ T cells were obtained through a negative isolation that was performed magnetically. RNA totalling about 0.45 to 1 ug underwent reverse transcription with random hexamers. Amplification of TCR beta CDR3 was carried out by immunoSEQ multiplex PCR, which covered 54 Vbeta and 13 Jbeta segments. TCRdb re-called the immunoSEQ multiplex PCR reads with MiXCR, one entry per CDR3 protein. The repertoire includes about 170,000 distinct CDR3 sequences, roughly 95% of them detected once, and 0.1% to 0.15% sits in the top ten.

This chain joins TRBV11-2 and TRBJ2-5; D is uncertain. This clonotype was sampled from a human donor with Susac syndrome. Sequencing was done on a sample of CD4+ T cells from PBMCs. The DNA of the CDR3 is TGTGCCAGCAGCTTATTTGATGGGGAACTTGAAGAGACCCAGTACTTC. Protein: CASSLFDGELEETQYF.